This TCR beta chain is from a study of CD8 T cells in Susac syndrome. While CD8+ and CD4+ T cells were isolated negatively, TEMRA cells were enriched by FACS. The RNA input was roughly 0.45 to 1 ug, and it was reverse transcribed with random hexamers. One entry per CDR3 protein, called by TCRdb with MiXCR from the immunoSEQ multiplex PCR reads. Among a few hundred thousand distinct CDR3 sequences, roughly 85% were seen once, and the ten largest hold around 0.22%. This receptor was taken from a human donor with multiple sclerosis. Specimen: CD8+ T cells from PBMCs.

CDR3 DNA: TGTGCCAGCAGCCCCATGAGGGAAAACAATGAGCAGTTCTTC. Protein: CASSPMRENNEQFF. The rearrangement uses TRBV27 and TRBJ2-1; possible D gene TRBD2, 5 bases. V gave up 6 bases and J gave up 5 bases, with 14 bases separating them. In germline, CDR1 is MNHEY, CDR2 SMNVEV (reference sequence). The CDR3 extends over 14 amino acids.